These 12 T cell receptor beta chains originate from one sample sequenced in a study of cytomegalovirus exposure and HLA in healthy donors. Use of 60 Vbeta and 13 Jbeta primers characterized the PCR. Profiling relied on immunoSEQ multiplex PCR, and the TCRdb table lists in-frame clones only, not all of them. The sample lists about 180,000 clones, roughly 80% occurring once. Sequenced sample: PBMCs. These receptors originate from a male donor in good health and CMV-seronegative.

Only one count was recorded for this clone. This chain joins TRBV14 and TRBJ2-3, with 7 bases lining up with TRBD2. Germline CDR1 and CDR2: SGHDN and FVKESK. Trimming took 0 bases from V and 1 from J; bases not matched to a gene: 7. This CDR3 contains 17 residues. As DNA, the CDR3 is TGTGCCAGCAGCCAAGATTTGCGGGGGAGCGGCACAGATACGCAGTATTTT. This sequence encodes CASSQDLRGSGTDTQYF. Using reference TRBV14 and TRBJ2-3 for the parts outside the CDR3, the full variable domain is EAGVTQFPSHSVIEKGQTVTLRCDPISGHDNLYWYRRVMGKEIKFLLHFVKESKQDESGMPNNRFLAERTGGTYSTLKVQPAELEDSGVYFCASSQDLRGSGTDTQYFGPGTRLTVL.

The J gene is TRBJ1-1, the V gene TRBV7-8, with D unclear. Germline-derived CDR1 and CDR2 are SGHVS and FQNEAQ. This CDR3 is built from 13 residues. V was clipped by 3 bases and J by 0 bases, with 5 bases between them. CDR3 sequence (DNA): TGTGCCAGCAGCTTTCAGATGAACACTGAAGCTTTCTTT. Translation gives CASSFQMNTEAFF.

The genes are TRBV4-3 and TRBJ2-1; D is perhaps TRBD1 (5 bases). Looked up from germline, CDR1 is LGHNA and CDR2 is YSLEER. This CDR3 spans 15 amino acids. The V and J ends lost 1 base and 5 bases respectively, with 12 bases between them. The CDR3 nucleotides are TGCGCCAGCAGCCAAGCGCAGGGTTTCGACAATGAGCAGTTCTTC. This gives the protein CASSQAQGFDNEQFF.

This clone has only one observation. V gene TRBV6-5 combines with J gene TRBJ2-1; 8 bases align to TRBD2. CDR1 and CDR2 (germline): MNHEY, SVGAGI. Trimming took 6 bases from V and 3 from J; bases not matched to a gene: 7. The CDR3 extends over 15 amino acids. The CDR3 DNA is TGTGCCAGCAGCCCCGGACTAGCAATCTACAATGAGCAGTTCTTC. This codes for CASSPGLAIYNEQFF.

This chain links TRBV30 with TRBJ1-6; D might be TRBD1 (6 bases). This CDR3 spans 13 amino acids. Germline-derived CDR1 and CDR2 are GTSNPN and SVGIG (reference sequence). The V gene lost 4 bases and the J gene lost 12 bases, with 16 bases spanning the gap. The CDR3 nucleotides read TGTGCCTGGAATTCCGGGGGGCTTGAACCCCTCCACTTT. This translates into CAWNSGGLEPLHF. Full variable domain (rest looked up from reference TRBV30 and TRBJ1-6): SQTIHQWPATLVQPVGSPLSLECTVEGTSNPNLYWYRQAAGRGLQLLFYSVGIGQISSEVPQNLSASRPQDRQFILSSKKLLLSDSGFYLCAWNSGGLEPLHFGNGTRLTVT.

The V gene is TRBV6-5, the J gene TRBJ1-1, with 7 nucleotides matching TRBD1. CDR1 MNHEY and CDR2 SVGAGI come from the germline V gene. After removal of 4 bases from V and 1 base from J, the junction contained 3 bases not matched to a gene. The CDR3 loop spans 14 amino acids. CDR3 residues: CASSSQGKNTEAFF. CDR3 coding DNA: TGTGCCAGCAGTTCACAGGGGAAGAACACTGAAGCTTTCTTT.

The J gene is TRBJ1-2, the V gene TRBV5-4; 7 bases align to TRBD1. Per germline, CDR1 SGHNT and CDR2 YYREEE (reference sequence). V gave up 4 bases and J gave up 8 bases; unmatched junction bases: 8. CDR3 length: 13 amino acids. The CDR3 coding sequence is TGTGCCAGCAGCACCGACAGGGCGGGGGGCTACACCTTC. Residues: CASSTDRAGGYTF.

V gene TRBV4-2 combines with J gene TRBJ2-2, with TRBD1 matching over 9 bases. This CDR3 spans 16 amino acids. The V and J ends lost 1 base and 4 bases, in that order; junction bases with no gene match: 4. From germline, CDR1 is LGHNA and CDR2 YNFKEQ. This CDR3 reads CASSQGGQGSTGELFF. The CDR3 region has the DNA TGTGCCAGCAGCCAAGGCGGACAGGGGAGCACCGGGGAGCTGTTTTTT.

This chain joins TRBV7-9 and TRBJ2-7; 10 nucleotides align to TRBD2. The trim removed 4 bases at V and 3 bases at J, leaving 3 bases unmatched. In germline, CDR1 is SEHNR, CDR2 FQNEAQ (reference sequence). CDR3 length equals 14 residues. CDR3 loop: CASSSGTSVYEQYF. The CDR3 coding sequence is TGTGCCAGCAGCTCCGGGACTAGCGTCTACGAGCAGTACTTC.

The chain uses TRBV11-2 and TRBJ2-7; TRBD1 matches 9 bases. The germline V gene has CDR1 SGHAT and CDR2 FQNNGV. This CDR3 is built from 17 residues. J lost 0 bases, V lost 1 base, and 7 bases had no gene match. CDR3 bases: TGTGCCAGCAGCTTAGGGGTTGGGACAGGGAGCTCCTACGAGCAGTACTTC. This codes for CASSLGVGTGSSYEQYF.

The V and J genes are TRBV18 and TRBJ1-1; 7 bases align to TRBD1. With V trimmed by 6 bases and J by 2 bases, 6 bases remained unmatched. CDR1 KGHSH and CDR2 LQKENI come from the germline V gene. The CDR3 sequence is 14 residues long. For the CDR3, the DNA is TGTGCCAGCTCGTACCGGGACAGTAACACTGAAGCTTTCTTT. This sequence encodes CASSYRDSNTEAFF.

The rearrangement links TRBV7-6 to TRBJ1-4, with D perhaps TRBD1 (5 bases). The V end lost 2 bases, the J end lost 0 bases, and 10 bases lay between the germline ends. Germline V gives CDR1 SGHVS, CDR2 FNYEAQ. CDR3 length: 16 amino acids. CDR3 nucleotide sequence: TGTGCCAGCAGCTTACGGACAACCGCAACTAATGAAAAACTGTTTTTT. Translated: CASSLRTTATNEKLFF.